In its sample, the clone carrying this TCR beta chain was seen many times. Amplification of TCR beta CDR3 regions used RNA as the template. TCR CDR3 regions were first amplified by RT-PCR with HTBI primers. TCRdb independently ran MiXCR on the multiplex PCR reads; one entry per CDR3 protein. This sample has hundreds of thousands of distinct CDR3 sequences, with more than 15% found just once. This sample was included in a study of T cells in Graves' hyperthyroidism and ophthalmopathy. The CDR3 has 20 amino acids. Germline loops: CDR1 PRHDT, CDR2 FYEKMQ (reference sequence). Trimming stripped 0 bases from V and 2 bases from J, with 25 bases between.

The chain has TRBV13 and TRBJ2-5; no firm D call. Sequencing used blood. The clonotype was recovered from a woman aged 18 to 35 with Graves' hyperthyroidism. The CDR3 loop reads CASSLGLVPEEGLGQETQYF. Written as DNA, the CDR3 is TGTGCCAGCAGCTTAGGCCTAGTCCCCGAAGAAGGGTTGGGGCAAGAGACCCAGTACTTC.